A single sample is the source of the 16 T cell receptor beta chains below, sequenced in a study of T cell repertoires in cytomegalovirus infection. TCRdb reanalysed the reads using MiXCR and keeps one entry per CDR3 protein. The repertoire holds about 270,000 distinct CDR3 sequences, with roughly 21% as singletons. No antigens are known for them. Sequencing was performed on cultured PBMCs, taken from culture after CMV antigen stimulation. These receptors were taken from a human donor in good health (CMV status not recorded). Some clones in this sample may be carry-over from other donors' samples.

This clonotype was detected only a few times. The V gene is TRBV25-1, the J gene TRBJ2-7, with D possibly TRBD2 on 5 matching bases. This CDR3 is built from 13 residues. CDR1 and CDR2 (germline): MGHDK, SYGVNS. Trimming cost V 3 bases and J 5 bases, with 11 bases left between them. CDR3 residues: CASSEVVSDEQYF. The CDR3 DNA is TGTGCCAGCAGTGAGGTAGTTAGCGACGAGCAGTACTTC.

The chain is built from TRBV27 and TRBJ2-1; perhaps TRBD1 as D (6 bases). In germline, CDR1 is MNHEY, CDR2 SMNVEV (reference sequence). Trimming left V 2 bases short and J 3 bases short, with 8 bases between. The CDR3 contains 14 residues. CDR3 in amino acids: CASSLGTNYNEQFF. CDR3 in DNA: TGTGCCAGCAGTTTAGGGACAAACTACAATGAGCAGTTCTTC.

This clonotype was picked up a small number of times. Written as DNA, the CDR3 is TGCAGTGCTAGACTAGCGGGACAGAGCTCCTACAATGAGCAGTTCTTC. It codes for CSARLAGQSSYNEQFF. The chain uses TRBV20-1 and TRBJ2-1, with TRBD2 identical over 9 bases. CDR1 DFQATT and CDR2 SNEGSKA come from the germline V gene (reference sequence). The CDR3 totals 16 residues. The trim removed 2 bases at V and 0 bases at J, leaving 5 bases unmatched.

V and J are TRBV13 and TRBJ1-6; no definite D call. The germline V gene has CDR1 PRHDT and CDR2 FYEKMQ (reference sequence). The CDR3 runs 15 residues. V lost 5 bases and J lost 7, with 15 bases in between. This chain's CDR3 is CASSPLGDGNSPLHF. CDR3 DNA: TGTGCCAGCAGCCCCCTTGGAGACGGAAATTCACCCCTCCACTTT. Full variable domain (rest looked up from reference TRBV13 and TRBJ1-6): AAGVIQSPRHLIKEKRETATLKCYPIPRHDTVYWYQQGPGQDPQFLISFYEKMQSDKGSIPDRFSAQQFSDYHSELNMSSLELGDSALYFCASSPLGDGNSPLHFGNGTRLTVT.

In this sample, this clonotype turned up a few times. CDR3 in DNA: TGCAGTGCTAGTCAGCTCCAGGGTCAGCCCCAGCATTTT. Its translation: CSASQLQGQPQHF. The chain uses TRBV20-1 and TRBJ1-5, with a possible D match to TRBD1 (5 bases). From germline, CDR1 is DFQATT and CDR2 SNEGSKA (reference sequence). The V and J ends lost 3 bases and 6 bases respectively, with 12 bases between them. This CDR3 comprises 13 residues.

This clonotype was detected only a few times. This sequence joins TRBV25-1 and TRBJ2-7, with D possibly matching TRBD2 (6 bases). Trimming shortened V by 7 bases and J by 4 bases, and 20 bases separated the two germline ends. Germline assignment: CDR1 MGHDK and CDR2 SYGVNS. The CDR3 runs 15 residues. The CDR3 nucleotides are TGTGCCAGCACTGACTCGCTTGCGGGGAAATACGAGCAGTACTTC. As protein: CASTDSLAGKYEQYF.

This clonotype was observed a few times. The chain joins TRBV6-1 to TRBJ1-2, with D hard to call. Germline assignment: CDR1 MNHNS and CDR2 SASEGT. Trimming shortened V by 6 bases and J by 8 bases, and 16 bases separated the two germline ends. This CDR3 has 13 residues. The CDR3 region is CASSSPPLMGYTF. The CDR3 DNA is TGTGCCAGCAGCTCCCCGCCTCTAATGGGCTACACCTTC.

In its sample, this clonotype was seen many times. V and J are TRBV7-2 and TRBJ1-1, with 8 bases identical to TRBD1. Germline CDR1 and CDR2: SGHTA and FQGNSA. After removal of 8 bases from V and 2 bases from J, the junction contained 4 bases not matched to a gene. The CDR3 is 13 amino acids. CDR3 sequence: CASVDRGNTEAFF. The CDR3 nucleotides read TGTGCCAGCGTTGACAGGGGAAACACTGAAGCTTTCTTT.

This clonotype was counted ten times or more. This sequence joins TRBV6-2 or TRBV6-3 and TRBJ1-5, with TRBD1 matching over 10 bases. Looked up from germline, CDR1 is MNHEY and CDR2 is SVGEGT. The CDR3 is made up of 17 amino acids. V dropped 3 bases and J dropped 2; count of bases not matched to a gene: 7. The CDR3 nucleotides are TGTGCCAGCAGTTATCAAGGACAGGGGGAAGGCAATCAGCCCCAGCATTTT. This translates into CASSYQGQGEGNQPQHF.

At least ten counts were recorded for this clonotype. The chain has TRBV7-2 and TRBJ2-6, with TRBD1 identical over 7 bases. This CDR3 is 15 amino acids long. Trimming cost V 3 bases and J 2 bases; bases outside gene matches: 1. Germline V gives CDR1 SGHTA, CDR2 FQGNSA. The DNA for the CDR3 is TGTGCCAGCAGCTTCGGACAGGCTGGGGCCAACGTCCTGACTTTC. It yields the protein CASSFGQAGANVLTF.

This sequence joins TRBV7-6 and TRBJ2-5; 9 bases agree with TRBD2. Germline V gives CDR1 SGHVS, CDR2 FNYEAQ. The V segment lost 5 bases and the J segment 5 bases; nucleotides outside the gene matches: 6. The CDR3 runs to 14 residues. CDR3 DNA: TGTGCCAGCAGCACCTTAGCGGGAGACGAGACCCAGTACTTC. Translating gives CASSTLAGDETQYF.

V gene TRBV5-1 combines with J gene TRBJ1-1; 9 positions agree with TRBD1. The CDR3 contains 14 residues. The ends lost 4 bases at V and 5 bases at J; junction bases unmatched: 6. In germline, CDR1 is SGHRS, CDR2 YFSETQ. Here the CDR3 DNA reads TGCGCCAGCAGCCCCGGGACAGGGAGGACTGAAGCTTTCTTT. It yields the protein CASSPGTGRTEAFF.

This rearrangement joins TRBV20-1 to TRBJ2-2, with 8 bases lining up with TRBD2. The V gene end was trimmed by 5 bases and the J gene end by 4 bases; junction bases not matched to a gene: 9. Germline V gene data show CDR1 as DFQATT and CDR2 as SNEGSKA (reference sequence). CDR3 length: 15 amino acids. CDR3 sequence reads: CSAPKAGESTGELFF. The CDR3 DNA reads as TGCAGTGCTCCAAAAGCGGGAGAGTCCACCGGGGAGCTGTTTTTT.

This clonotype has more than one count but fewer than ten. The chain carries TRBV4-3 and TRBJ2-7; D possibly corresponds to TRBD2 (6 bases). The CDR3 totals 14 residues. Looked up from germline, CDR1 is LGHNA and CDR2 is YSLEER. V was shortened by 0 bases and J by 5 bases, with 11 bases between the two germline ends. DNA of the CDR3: TGCGCCAGCAGCCAAGAAAGGAGGGATCACGAGCAGTACTTC. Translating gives CASSQERRDHEQYF.

CDR3 in DNA: TGCGCCAGCAGCCAAGATCCCCTGACTAGCGGGGGAACATACAATGAGCAGTTCTTC. It is translated as CASSQDPLTSGGTYNEQFF. The V and J genes are TRBV4-3 and TRBJ2-1; TRBD2 matches at 12 bases. Per germline, CDR1 LGHNA and CDR2 YSLEER. J was trimmed by 4 bases and V by 0 bases; bases with no gene match: 10. The CDR3 spans 19 residues.

CDR3 sequence (DNA): TGTGCCAGCAATTTACCGGGACAGGGACTCTATGGCTACACCTTC. This translates into CASNLPGQGLYGYTF. The gene calls are TRBV6-8 and TRBJ1-2; 9 bases line up with TRBD1. This CDR3 spans 15 amino acids. The germline V gene has CDR1 MNHGY and CDR2 SAAAGT. V shed 7 bases and J 4 bases; nucleotides not matched to a gene: 10.